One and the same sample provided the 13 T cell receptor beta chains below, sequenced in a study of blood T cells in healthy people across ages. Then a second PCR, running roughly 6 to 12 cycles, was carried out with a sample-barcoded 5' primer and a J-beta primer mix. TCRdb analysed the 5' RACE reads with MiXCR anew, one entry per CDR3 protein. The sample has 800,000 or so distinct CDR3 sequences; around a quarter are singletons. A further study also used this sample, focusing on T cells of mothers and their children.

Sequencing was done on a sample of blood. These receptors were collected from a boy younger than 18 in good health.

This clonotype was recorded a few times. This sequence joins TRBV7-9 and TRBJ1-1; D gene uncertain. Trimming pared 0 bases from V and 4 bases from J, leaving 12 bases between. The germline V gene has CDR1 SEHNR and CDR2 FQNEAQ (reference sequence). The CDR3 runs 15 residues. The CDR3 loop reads CASSLAQSGSTEAFF. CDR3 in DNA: TGTGCCAGCAGCTTAGCGCAGTCGGGGAGCACTGAAGCTTTCTTT.

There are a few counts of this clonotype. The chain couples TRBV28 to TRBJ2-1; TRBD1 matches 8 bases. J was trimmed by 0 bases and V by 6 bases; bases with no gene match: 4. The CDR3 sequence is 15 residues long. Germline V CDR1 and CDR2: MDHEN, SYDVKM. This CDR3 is CASRWTGSSYNEQFF. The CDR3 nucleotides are TGTGCCAGCAGGTGGACAGGGAGCTCCTACAATGAGCAGTTCTTC.

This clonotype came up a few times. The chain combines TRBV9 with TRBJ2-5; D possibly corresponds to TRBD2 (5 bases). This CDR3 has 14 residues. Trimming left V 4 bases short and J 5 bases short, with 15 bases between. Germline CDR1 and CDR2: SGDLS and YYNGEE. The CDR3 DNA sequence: TGTGCCAGCAGCCTCGACGGGGTTGGCGAGACCCAGTACTTC. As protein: CASSLDGVGETQYF.

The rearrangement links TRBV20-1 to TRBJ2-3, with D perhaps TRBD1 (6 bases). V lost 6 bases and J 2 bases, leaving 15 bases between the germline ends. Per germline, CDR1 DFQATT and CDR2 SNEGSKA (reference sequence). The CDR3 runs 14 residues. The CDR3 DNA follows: TGCAGTGCCGACGGCTGGGACAACACAGATACGCAGTATTTT. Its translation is CSADGWDNTDTQYF.

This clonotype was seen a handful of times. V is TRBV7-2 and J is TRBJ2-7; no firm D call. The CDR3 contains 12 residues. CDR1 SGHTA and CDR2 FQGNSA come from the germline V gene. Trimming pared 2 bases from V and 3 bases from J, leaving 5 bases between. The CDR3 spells CASSLRHYEQYF. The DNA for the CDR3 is TGTGCCAGCAGCTTACGGCACTACGAGCAGTACTTC.

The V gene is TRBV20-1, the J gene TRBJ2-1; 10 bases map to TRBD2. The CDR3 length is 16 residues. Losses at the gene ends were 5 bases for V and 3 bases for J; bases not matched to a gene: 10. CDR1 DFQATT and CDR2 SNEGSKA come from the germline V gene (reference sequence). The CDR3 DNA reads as TGCAGTGCTCCAGAGGGACTAGCGATCAGCTACAATGAGCAGTTCTTC. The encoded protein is CSAPEGLAISYNEQFF.

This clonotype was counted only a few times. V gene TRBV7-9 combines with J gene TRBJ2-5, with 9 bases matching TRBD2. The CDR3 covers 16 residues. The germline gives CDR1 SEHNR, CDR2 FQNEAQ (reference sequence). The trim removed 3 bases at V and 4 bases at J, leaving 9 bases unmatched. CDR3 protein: CASSFGASGVGETQYF. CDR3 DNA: TGTGCCAGCAGCTTCGGGGCTAGCGGGGTCGGAGAGACCCAGTACTTC.

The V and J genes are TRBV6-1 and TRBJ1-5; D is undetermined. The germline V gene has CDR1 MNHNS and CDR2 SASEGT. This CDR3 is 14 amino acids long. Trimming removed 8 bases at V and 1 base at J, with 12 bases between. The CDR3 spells CASDRATSNQPQHF. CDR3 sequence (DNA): TGTGCCAGCGATAGGGCGACGAGCAATCAGCCCCAGCATTTT.

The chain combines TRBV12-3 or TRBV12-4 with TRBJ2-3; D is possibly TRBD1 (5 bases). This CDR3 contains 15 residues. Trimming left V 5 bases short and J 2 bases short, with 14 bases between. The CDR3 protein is CASSPDSLSTDTQYF. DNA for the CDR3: TGTGCCAGCAGTCCCGACAGTCTGTCCACAGATACGCAGTATTTT.

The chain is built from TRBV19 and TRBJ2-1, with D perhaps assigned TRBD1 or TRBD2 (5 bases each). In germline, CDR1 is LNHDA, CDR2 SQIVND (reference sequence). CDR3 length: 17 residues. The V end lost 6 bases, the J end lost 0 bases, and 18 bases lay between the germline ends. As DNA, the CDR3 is TGTGCCAGTAGCCCTTGGGGGAAAAGAAGCTCCTACAATGAGCAGTTCTTC. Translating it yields CASSPWGKRSSYNEQFF.

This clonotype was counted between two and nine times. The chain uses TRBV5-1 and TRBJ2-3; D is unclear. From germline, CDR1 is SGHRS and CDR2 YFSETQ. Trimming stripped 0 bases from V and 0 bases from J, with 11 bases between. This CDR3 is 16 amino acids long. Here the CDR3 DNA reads TGCGCCAGCAGCTTGGAGGCCAGGATTAGCACAGATACGCAGTATTTT. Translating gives CASSLEARISTDTQYF.

The CDR3 spells CASSLGRGVIEQYF. In DNA form, the CDR3 reads TGCGCCAGCAGCTTGGGCAGGGGAGTGATCGAGCAGTACTTC. The chain is built from TRBV5-1 and TRBJ2-7, with D possibly TRBD1 on 6 matching bases. Per germline, CDR1 SGHRS and CDR2 YFSETQ. The CDR3 runs 14 residues. V lost 0 bases to trimming and J lost 6 bases, with 13 bases between them.

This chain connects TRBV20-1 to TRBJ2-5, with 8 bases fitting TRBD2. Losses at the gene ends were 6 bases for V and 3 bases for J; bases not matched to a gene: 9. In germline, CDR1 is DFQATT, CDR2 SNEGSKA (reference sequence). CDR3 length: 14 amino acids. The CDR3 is CSAAIQAGEETQYF. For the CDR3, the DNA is TGCAGTGCAGCAATTCAAGCGGGAGAAGAGACCCAGTACTTC.